Following are 30 T cell receptor beta chains from one sample sequenced in a study of T cell responses to AZD1222 COVID-19 vaccine. Measured with immunoSEQ multiplex PCR; TCRdb has only the in-frame clones, and not every one. The sample consists of 85,000 to 95,000 clones, nearly 90% of them appearing once. This specimen consisted of peripheral blood, obtained on day 0 of AZD1222 vaccination. The receptors come from an adult in good health.

This clone has only one observation. V usage is TRBV5-1 and J usage is TRBJ1-1; D is perhaps TRBD1 (6 bases). Trimming left V 3 bases short and J 1 base short, with 13 bases between. CDR1 SGHRS and CDR2 YFSETQ come from the germline V gene. The CDR3 consists of 15 residues. The CDR3 loop is CASSSRGSANTEAFF. Written as DNA, the CDR3 is TGCGCCAGCAGCTCGAGGGGGTCGGCGAACACTGAAGCTTTCTTT.

The chain carries TRBV11-2 and TRBJ1-2; possibly TRBD1 for D (5 bases). The germline gives CDR1 SGHAT, CDR2 FQNNGV. CDR3 length equals 13 residues. V gave up 6 bases and J gave up 2 bases, with 10 bases separating them. The CDR3 DNA sequence: TGTGCCAGCAGGTCCTCAGGGAACTATGGCTACACCTTC. Its translation is CASRSSGNYGYTF.

The chain recombines TRBV12-3 or TRBV12-4 with TRBJ1-6; D unresolved. The CDR3 has 13 amino acids. V was trimmed by 3 bases and J by 10 bases, leaving 10 bases between them. CDR3 nucleotides: TGTGCCAGCAGTTTCGCGGGCGACTCACCCCTCCACTTT. Protein: CASSFAGDSPLHF.

This chain links TRBV5-1 with TRBJ1-1; 10 bases line up with TRBD1. V dropped 0 bases and J dropped 10; count of bases not matched to a gene: 9. The germline CDR1 and CDR2 sequences are SGHRS and YFSETQ. The length of the CDR3 is 15 residues. Here the CDR3 reads CASSLVPGQGSTAFF. CDR3 nucleotides: TGCGCCAGCAGCTTGGTCCCGGGACAGGGGTCGACAGCTTTCTTT.

V is TRBV4-1 and J is TRBJ2-7, with TRBD1 as a possible D gene (6 bases). CDR1 is MGHRA, CDR2 YSYEKL, per germline. Deletions cut 1 base from V and 1 base from J, with 8 bases between. The CDR3 is 14 residues long. In nucleotides, the CDR3 is TGCGCCAGCAGCCAAGCAGGGGAGTCCTACGAGCAGTACTTC. Translated: CASSQAGESYEQYF.

The chain carries TRBV25-1 and TRBJ1-2; D is possibly TRBD1 (5 bases). Looked up from germline, CDR1 is MGHDK and CDR2 is SYGVNS. The CDR3 runs to 15 residues. Between the trimmed V and J ends, which lost 3 bases and 8 bases, there was a span of 19 bases. The CDR3 nucleotides are TGTGCCAGCAGTGATACCGGGACCCTCGCTTTAGGCTACACCTTC. Protein product: CASSDTGTLALGYTF.

This CDR3 is CASSLISEGYTF. The CDR3 DNA sequence: TGTGCCAGCAGCTTGATTTCCGAAGGCTACACCTTC. This rearrangement joins TRBV5-4 to TRBJ1-2; D remains ambiguous. Germline V gene sequence: CDR1 SGHNT, CDR2 YYREEE (reference sequence). V lost 1 base, J lost 8 bases, and 9 bases lay in between. This CDR3 spans 12 amino acids.

Regarding this clone: The sample holds other DNA sequences that translate to the same CDR3. V is TRBV6-5 and J is TRBJ2-7; D gene uncertain. V was cut by 0 bases and J by 2 bases, with 8 bases left in between. Germline CDR1 reads MNHEY; CDR2 reads SVGAGI. The CDR3 has 14 residues. CDR3 nucleotides: TGTGCCAGCAGTTACTCTCCACGAACCTACGAGCAGTACTTC. Its protein product is CASSYSPRTYEQYF.

CDR3: CASSFGEDYEQYF. CDR3 nucleotide sequence: TGTGCCAGCAGCTTCGGGGAGGACTACGAGCAGTACTTC. The chain is built from TRBV7-3 and TRBJ2-7, with D perhaps TRBD2 (6 bases). Between the trimmed V and J ends, which lost 3 bases and 3 bases, there was a span of 9 bases. The CDR3 extends over 13 amino acids. Germline assignment: CDR1 SGHTA and CDR2 FQGTGA.

This chain links TRBV11-3 with TRBJ1-1; no clear D. Per germline, CDR1 SGHNT and CDR2 YENEEA. V was trimmed by 0 bases and J by 4 bases, leaving 6 bases between them. There are 13 residues in the CDR3. This chain's CDR3 is CASSLEVGTEAFF. For the CDR3, the DNA is TGTGCCAGCAGCTTAGAGGTGGGCACTGAAGCTTTCTTT.

The rearrangement joins TRBV30 to TRBJ1-6, with 7 bases matching TRBD1. From germline, CDR1 is GTSNPN and CDR2 SVGIG (reference sequence). V trimming: 5 bases; J trimming: 8 bases; junction bases outside the gene matches: 9. This CDR3 is built from 14 residues. Written as DNA, the CDR3 is TGTGCCTGGGGGGACAGAAGTTTTTATTCACCCCTCCACTTT. This encodes CAWGDRSFYSPLHF.

J is TRBJ2-7 and V is TRBV9; D call uncertain. The germline V gene has CDR1 SGDLS and CDR2 YYNGEE. V was clipped by 0 bases and J by 2 bases, with 15 bases between them. CDR3 length: 16 amino acids. CDR3 DNA: TGTGCCAGCAGCGTAGAGGTACGCCCCGATACCTACGAGCAGTACTTC. It encodes CASSVEVRPDTYEQYF.

V gene TRBV5-1 combines with J gene TRBJ2-3; D tentatively reads TRBD1 or TRBD2 (6 bases each). V was trimmed by 7 bases and J by 6 bases, leaving 18 bases between them. Germline CDR1 SGHRS, CDR2 YFSETQ. CDR3 length: 14 residues. The CDR3 nucleotides are TGCGCCAGCGGCCGGGGGACACACCGGGATACGCAGTATTTT. Its protein is CASGRGTHRDTQYF.

V usage is TRBV10-3 and J usage is TRBJ2-7; D not resolved. Per germline, CDR1 ENHRY and CDR2 SYGVKD. V was shortened by 2 bases and J by 7 bases, with 6 bases between the two germline ends. The CDR3 is made up of 11 amino acids. The CDR3 DNA reads as TGTGCCATCAGTGAGAGGGCAGAGCAGTACTTC. Its translation is CAISERAEQYF.

This rearrangement joins TRBV19 to TRBJ2-7, with TRBD1 identical over 9 bases. Germline CDR1 is LNHDA and CDR2 is SQIVND (reference sequence). V lost 5 bases to trimming and J lost 3 bases; unmatched junction nucleotides: 11. The CDR3 is 16 amino acids. The chain's CDR3 is CASSDTGGVISYEQYF. CDR3 coding DNA: TGTGCCAGTAGTGATACAGGGGGCGTGATTAGCTACGAGCAGTACTTC.

The chain links TRBV10-3 to TRBJ2-1, with D possibly matching TRBD1 (5 bases). Trimming stripped 8 bases from V and 12 bases from J, with 17 bases between. Germline loops: CDR1 ENHRY, CDR2 SYGVKD. The CDR3 runs to 12 residues. DNA of the CDR3: TGTGCCATCGAGGACATAGGAACCAGGCAGTTCTTC. Amino acids: CAIEDIGTRQFF.

The V call is TRBV28, the J call TRBJ1-3; D possibly corresponds to TRBD1 (6 bases). Trimming removed 7 bases from V and 7 bases from J, with 17 bases in between. Germline V gene lookup returns CDR1 MDHEN and CDR2 SYDVKM. This CDR3 contains 14 residues. Here the CDR3 reads CASNQGPSRNTIYF. The CDR3, as DNA: TGTGCCAGCAACCAGGGGCCGTCGAGGAACACCATATATTTT.

The V gene is TRBV2, the J gene TRBJ1-2, with D unclear. CDR1 is SNHLY, CDR2 FYNNEI, per germline. The CDR3 length is 10 residues. The germline V and J ends were trimmed by 3 bases and 8 bases, with 4 bases remaining between them. In nucleotides, the CDR3 is TGTGCCAGCAGTGATCTGGGCTACACCTTC. Translation gives CASSDLGYTF.

The chain recombines TRBV15 with TRBJ2-3; unclear D gene. Germline values: CDR1 LNHNV, CDR2 YYDKDF (reference sequence). The V gene lost 2 bases and the J gene lost 0 bases, with 18 bases spanning the gap. The CDR3 spans 18 residues. CDR3 nucleotide sequence: TGTGCCACCAGCAGACTTCCCGGCGGCTCTTCTAGCACAGATACGCAGTATTTT. It specifies CATSRLPGGSSSTDTQYF.

The genes are TRBV7-9 and TRBJ1-2, with a weak D call TRBD1 (5 bases). Trimming cost V 5 bases and J 6 bases, with 13 bases left between them. Germline-derived CDR1 and CDR2 are SEHNR and FQNEAQ (reference sequence). This CDR3 spans 13 amino acids. The CDR3 spells CASSLGVLNGYTF. In nucleotides, the CDR3 is TGTGCCAGCAGCCTGGGGGTCCTCAATGGCTACACCTTC.

The chain combines TRBV27 with TRBJ2-1; perhaps TRBD2 as D (5 bases). V shed 2 bases and J shed 10 bases, with 12 bases lying between them. This CDR3 is 13 amino acids long. Germline V gives CDR1 MNHEY, CDR2 SMNVEV (reference sequence). CDR3 amino acids: CASSLAAPGEQFF. Here the CDR3 DNA reads TGTGCCAGCAGTTTAGCTGCCCCGGGGGAGCAGTTCTTC.

The chain carries TRBV18 and TRBJ2-1; 7 nucleotides agree with TRBD1. Germline-derived CDR1 and CDR2 are KGHSH and LQKENI. This CDR3 has 15 amino acids. V shed 8 bases and J 5 bases; nucleotides not matched to a gene: 12. The CDR3 nucleotides are TGTGCCAGCGGACGACAGGGCCACGGGAACAATGAGCAGTTCTTC. Protein sequence: CASGRQGHGNNEQFF. Filled out from reference TRBV18 and TRBJ2-1, the complete variable domain reads NAGVMQNPRHLVRRRGQEARLRCSPMKGHSHVYWYRQLPEEGLKFMVYLQKENIIDESGMPKERFSAEFPKEGPSILRIQQVVRGDSAAYFCASGRQGHGNNEQFFGPGTRLTVL.

The V gene is TRBV10-3, the J gene TRBJ1-5, with D unclear. The ends were cut back, 2 bases at V and 6 bases at J, with 8 bases in the middle. The CDR3 extends over 13 amino acids. Germline CDR1 ENHRY, CDR2 SYGVKD. Here the CDR3 reads CAISEGVGQPQHF. The CDR3 bases are TGTGCCATCAGTGAGGGGGTGGGTCAGCCCCAGCATTTT.

This clone was counted once. The DNA of the CDR3 is TGTGCCAGCAGCCGACAGCTCACGGCCACTGAAGCTTTCTTT. Its protein is CASSRQLTATEAFF. V is TRBV3-1 (or the pseudogene TRBV3-2) and J is TRBJ1-1, with D maybe TRBD1 (5 bases). CDR3 size: 14 residues. Germline lookup yields CDR1 LGHDT and CDR2 YNNKEL (reference sequence). V gave up 4 bases and J gave up 4 bases, with 13 bases separating them.

Relative to its sample, this clone is medium-sized. The rearrangement joins TRBV7-8 to TRBJ2-1; D unclear. The CDR3 loop spans 12 amino acids. Germline V gives CDR1 SGHVS, CDR2 FQNEAQ. The V and J ends lost 1 base and 7 bases respectively, with 5 bases between them. The DNA of the CDR3 is TGTGCCAGCAGCTTAGTGCCAAATGAGCAGTTCTTC. Translation gives CASSLVPNEQFF.

The V and J genes are TRBV30 and TRBJ2-7; a possible D gene is TRBD1 (5 bases). Germline CDR1 and CDR2: GTSNPN and SVGIG (reference sequence). The CDR3 has 12 amino acids. The V and J ends lost 2 bases and 4 bases respectively, with 9 bases between them. The CDR3 region has the DNA TGTGCCTGGAGTCAGGGATTGTACGAGCAGTACTTC. Translated: CAWSQGLYEQYF.

Only a few counts were recorded for this clone. The V call is TRBV7-9, the J call TRBJ1-1; D gene ambiguous. The CDR3 sequence is 13 residues long. CDR1 is SEHNR and CDR2 is FQNEAQ in the germline V gene (reference sequence). V shed 7 bases and J shed 5 bases, with 14 bases lying between them. CDR3 loop: CASTTELFTEAFF. DNA of the CDR3: TGTGCCAGCACCACTGAATTATTTACTGAAGCTTTCTTT.

CDR3 nucleotides: TGTGCCAGCAGCCGGAGTTTTGGACAGGGAAACGAAAAACTGTTTTTT. Its protein is CASSRSFGQGNEKLFF. The chain carries TRBV14 and TRBJ1-4; 8 bases align to TRBD1. With V trimmed by 4 bases and J by 8 bases, 12 bases remained unmatched. The CDR3 runs to 16 residues. Germline CDR1 reads SGHDN; CDR2 reads FVKESK.

In its sample, this clone was seen a few times. V and J are TRBV6-1 and TRBJ2-7; D gene unclear. CDR3 size: 13 residues. Germline loops: CDR1 MNHNS, CDR2 SASEGT. The V end lost 2 bases, the J end lost 1 base, and 6 bases lay between the germline ends. In nucleotides, the CDR3 is TGTGCCAGCAGTGAACACGGATCCTACGAGCAGTACTTC. Translated: CASSEHGSYEQYF.

The J gene is TRBJ2-2, the V gene TRBV18; a possible D gene is TRBD1 (6 bases). Germline V gene lookup returns CDR1 KGHSH and CDR2 LQKENI. V was clipped by 3 bases and J by 4 bases, with 12 bases between them. The CDR3 runs to 15 residues. CDR3 coding DNA: TGTGCCAGCTCACCGCTACAGGGCCTCACCGGGGAGCTGTTTTTT. Translating it yields CASSPLQGLTGELFF.